The rows below give T cell receptor beta chains drawn from one sample of a study of OX40 agonist ivuxolimab in advanced cancers. Sequencing used immunoSEQ multiplex PCR; TCRdb keeps in-frame clones, though not all of them. This table holds some 65,000 clones, about 85% found once. Sequencing used CD4+ or CD8+ T cells sorted from blood, obtained in a trial of the OX40 agonist ivuxolimab. These receptors came from an adult with an advanced solid tumor such as melanoma, head and neck, liver or kidney cancer. Both conserved end residues are trimmed from each CDR3. A D gene is named only where the DNA matches it firmly. Clone size is shown for a subset of rows, as once, few, many or a class of expanded clone.

TRBJ2-7,TRBV6-1,TRBD2,-,ASGGAGGSYEQY
TRBJ2-7,TRBV7-9,-,-,ASSFSRSGDEQY
TRBJ1-4,TRBV2,-,-,ATSGGWSTNEKLF
TRBJ2-6,TRBV19,-,-,ASSILPGDGANVLT
TRBJ1-5,TRBV5-5,-,-,ASSLVQGSNQPQH
TRBJ2-7,TRBV27,TRBD1,-,ASTRTGSYEQY
TRBJ2-2,TRBV6-5,TRBD2,-,ASSYSLLREGGELF
TRBJ1-2,TRBV7-9,TRBD1,-,ASSLTDRVRGYT
TRBJ2-1,TRBV30,TRBD2,-,AWSAGLVGGEQF
TRBJ1-5,TRBV28,-,few,ASLQVHGQPQH
TRBJ2-5,TRBV11-2,-,-,ASSLVAGSIGETQY
TRBJ2-5,TRBV7-2,-,-,ASSLGTSGRETQY
TRBJ2-3,TRBV25-1,TRBD1,-,ASSESGTGGRGDTQY
TRBJ2-5,TRBV5-4,TRBD1,-,ASSSGRGPEETQY
TRBJ2-7,TRBV7-9,-,-,ASSTGTRYEQY
TRBJ2-7,TRBV7-2,TRBD2,once,ASRSAGAMYEQY
TRBJ2-1,TRBV29-1,TRBD1,-,SVKDRGDHNEQF
TRBJ2-5,TRBV2,TRBD2,-,ASRERAGGERETQY
TRBJ2-2,TRBV7-2,-,-,ASSLGVAGELF
TRBJ1-1,TRBV28,-,-,ATLPRAGEAF
TRBJ1-2,TRBV28,-,-,ASSSGGAYGYT
TRBJ1-1,TRBV18,-,-,ASSPEGNTEAF
TRBJ1-2,TRBV2,TRBD1,-,ASSERGGQGYGYT
TRBJ2-1,TRBV27,TRBD2,-,ASSDPPGTRANNEQF
TRBJ2-3,TRBV5-1,TRBD2,-,ASSLLAGDTADTQY
TRBJ2-3,TRBV7-6,TRBD2,-,ASSSLPRTSGGADTQY
TRBJ2-1,TRBV7-3,TRBD2,-,ASTSGTSLYNEQF
TRBJ2-1,TRBV15,-,-,ATSRAGGNNEQF
TRBJ1-5,TRBV2,-,once,ASSALNQPQH